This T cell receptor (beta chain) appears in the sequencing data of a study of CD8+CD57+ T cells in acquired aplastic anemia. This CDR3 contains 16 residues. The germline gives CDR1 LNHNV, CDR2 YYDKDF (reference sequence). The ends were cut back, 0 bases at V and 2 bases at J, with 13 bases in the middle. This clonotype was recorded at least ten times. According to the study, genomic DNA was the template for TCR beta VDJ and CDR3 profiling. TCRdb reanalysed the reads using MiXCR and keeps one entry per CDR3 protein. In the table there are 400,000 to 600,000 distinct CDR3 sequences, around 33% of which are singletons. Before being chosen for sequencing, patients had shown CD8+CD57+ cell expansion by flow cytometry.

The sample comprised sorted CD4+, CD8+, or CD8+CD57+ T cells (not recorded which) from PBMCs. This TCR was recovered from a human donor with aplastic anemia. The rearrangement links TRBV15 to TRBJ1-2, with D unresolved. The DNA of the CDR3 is TGTGCCACCAGCAGAGATCTCGTAGGGATAAACTATGGCTACACCTTC. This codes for CATSRDLVGINYGYTF.